This TCR beta chain comes out of a study of Ad26.COV2.S vaccination and SARS-CoV-2 variants. Treatment indicated: some 20 received Ad26.COV2.S at low or high dose, single or two shots; 5 received placebo; per-sample allocation not given. Samples analyzed were those drawn on day 63 after the first vaccine or placebo injection. The table came from immunoSEQ multiplex PCR; TCRdb's copy has only in-frame clones and leaves some out. Seen here are about 370,000 clones, about 88% observed once, and the top ten hold roughly 3.2%. This clone has a single count. The length of the CDR3 is 15 residues. Trimming took 5 bases from V and 2 from J, leaving 10 bases between them. Germline CDR1 and CDR2: MNHEY and SVGAGI.

The V and J genes are TRBV6-5 and TRBJ2-6; possibly TRBD1 for D (5 bases). The sample in question was peripheral blood, obtained in a trial of Ad26.COV2.S vaccine versus placebo. The receptor's source is a person between 18 and 60 years old who received the Ad26.COV2.S COVID-19 vaccine or a placebo. The CDR3 DNA reads as TGTGCCAGCAGTCTTGGGGCTACTGGGGCCAACGTCCTGACTTTC. Translation: CASSLGATGANVLTF.